The 9 T cell receptor beta chains below all came from one sample that was sequenced in a study of blood T cell repertoires in COVID-19. Assay used: immunoSEQ multiplex PCR; TCRdb lists only in-frame clones, some missing. The repertoire holds tens of thousands of clones, 70% to 80% seen once, with about 12% in the top ten. Sequenced input: peripheral blood. The origin of the receptors is a human donor in a cohort sampled during active COVID-19.

The CDR3 region is CASSFDGTGRKLFF. The CDR3 bases are TGTGCCAGCAGCTTTGATGGGACAGGGCGAAAACTGTTTTTT. The chain combines TRBV5-4 with TRBJ1-4, with TRBD1 matching 9 bases. Trimming removed 2 bases from V and 10 bases from J; junction bases left unmatched: 6. Germline V gene data show CDR1 as SGHNT and CDR2 as YYREEE (reference sequence). The length of the CDR3 is 14 residues.

The chain has TRBV5-8 and TRBJ2-6, with D perhaps matching TRBD1 (7 bases). Germline lookup yields CDR1 SGHTS and CDR2 YDEGEE. This CDR3 is built from 18 residues. The V end was cut by 4 bases, the J end by 4 bases, with 21 bases between. Here the CDR3 reads CASSTPRRGRFGANVLTF. The CDR3 DNA sequence: TGTGCCAGCAGCACCCCGAGGAGGGGGCGGTTCGGGGCCAACGTCCTGACTTTC.

The V and J genes are TRBV20-1 and TRBJ2-5; TRBD2 matches 7 bases. J was trimmed by 5 bases and V by 7 bases; bases with no gene match: 4. Germline V CDR1 and CDR2: DFQATT, SNEGSKA (reference sequence). The CDR3 extends over 11 amino acids. The CDR3 bases are TGCAGTGGCAAACTAGCGGAGACCCAGTACTTC. Its protein is CSGKLAETQYF.

The chain is built from TRBV5-1 and TRBJ2-5; D is unresolved. The CDR3 length is 13 residues. Germline V lookup: CDR1 SGHRS, CDR2 YFSETQ. Trimming took 4 bases from V and 5 from J, leaving 12 bases between them. In nucleotides, the CDR3 is TGCGCCAGCAGCCCTTTTAGCTCCGAGACCCAGTACTTC. Encoded protein: CASSPFSSETQYF.

CDR3 DNA sequence: TGTGCCAGCGGGACAGGCAACTATGGCTACACCTTC. Amino acid sequence: CASGTGNYGYTF. The rearrangement links TRBV6-5 to TRBJ1-2; 8 bases map to TRBD1. Germline V gives CDR1 MNHEY, CDR2 SVGAGI. The J segment lost 2 bases and the V segment lost 8 bases, leaving 1 base of the junction unmatched. The CDR3 runs to 12 residues.

Judged by abundance, this clone is medium-sized. The chain recombines TRBV5-4 with TRBJ1-2, with 11 bases that match TRBD1. CDR3 length: 16 amino acids. J lost 6 bases, V lost 0 bases, and 7 bases had no gene match. CDR1 is SGHNT, CDR2 YYREEE, per germline (reference sequence). The CDR3 here is CASSLGTGGGLDGYTF. Written as DNA, the CDR3 is TGTGCCAGCAGCTTGGGGACAGGGGGCGGGCTGGATGGCTACACCTTC.

V and J are TRBV23-1 and TRBJ2-6; 13 bases match TRBD2. TRBV23-1 is an open reading frame whose function is uncertain. V gave up 6 bases and J gave up 2 bases; unmatched junction bases: 4. The CDR3 contains 17 residues. The CDR3 protein is CASSSGTSGTGANVLTF. The CDR3 DNA sequence: TGCGCCAGCAGCTCCGGGACTAGCGGGACTGGGGCCAACGTCCTGACTTTC.

Regarding this clone: Other DNA variants within this sample encode the same CDR3. The chain carries TRBV24-1 and TRBJ2-6; TRBD1 might be the D (6 bases). The CDR3 extends over 16 amino acids. The V gene lost 3 bases and the J gene lost 2 bases, with 10 bases spanning the gap. Per the germline V gene, CDR1 is KGHDR and CDR2 is SFDVKD. In DNA form, the CDR3 reads TGTGCCACCAGTGATCGTACAGGGACTGGGGCCAACGTCCTGACTTTC. This codes for CATSDRTGTGANVLTF.

This chain connects TRBV5-1 to TRBJ2-3, with unresolved D. V shed 4 bases and J shed 2 bases, with 11 bases lying between them. Per the germline V gene, CDR1 is SGHRS and CDR2 is YFSETQ. The CDR3 runs 14 residues. The CDR3 DNA reads as TGCGCCAGCAGCGAACGGGTCTCCACAGATACGCAGTATTTT. This encodes CASSERVSTDTQYF.